The 2 T cell receptor beta chains in this list originate from one sample, sequenced in a study of blood T cell repertoires in COVID-19 (dated by TCRdb to the early 2020s). Libraries were made using the immunoSEQ multiplex PCR assay. The source is immuneACCESS, and TCRdb retained only in-frame sequences with V and J called. Part of the clones is not carried over; for the studies checked, unresolved V genes explain less than half of this, and the remainder is unexplained. The sample table holds 250,000 or so clones, of which around nine tenths were seen once. The ten largest clones take up 10% to 14% of the sample. The specimen was PBMCs or T cells enriched from blood (not recorded which). These receptors were collected from a man aged 30-40 years who had recovered from COVID-19.

The chain has TRBV7-2 and TRBJ2-7; TRBD1 is a possible D gene (6 bases). The CDR3 length is 12 residues. Germline CDR1 SGHTA, CDR2 FQGNSA. Trimming left V 6 bases short and J 3 bases short, with 9 bases between. The CDR3 is CASRGGIYEQYF. The CDR3 region has the DNA TGTGCCAGCAGAGGGGGAATCTACGAGCAGTACTTC. Complete variable domain (other parts from reference TRBV7-2 and TRBJ2-7): GAGVSQSPSNKVTEKGKDVELRCDPISGHTALYWYRQSLGQGLEFLIYFQGNSAPDKSGLPSDRFSAERTGGSVSTLTIQRTQQEDSAVYLCASRGGIYEQYFGPGTRLTVT.

The chain employs TRBV6-5 and TRBJ1-1; possibly TRBD1 for D (5 bases). This CDR3 comprises 15 residues. V lost 6 bases and J lost 5, with 19 bases in between. Germline V gene data show CDR1 as MNHEY and CDR2 as SVGAGI. CDR3 amino acids: CASRPGRRRATEAFF. The CDR3 DNA follows: TGTGCCAGCAGGCCAGGGAGGCGGAGGGCAACTGAAGCTTTCTTT.